Presented here are 4 T cell receptor beta chains from one specimen sequenced in a study of T cells in Graves' hyperthyroidism and ophthalmopathy. The TCR beta CDR3 regions underwent amplification using RNA transcripts as the source. HTBI primers were employed in a first-round RT-PCR of the TCR CDR3. TCRdb re-derived calls from the multiplex PCR reads in MiXCR, one entry per CDR3 protein. The table has approximately 600,000 distinct CDR3 sequences, around 21% seen once. The sample comprised blood. All receptors derive from a man in his thirties or forties with Graves' ophthalmopathy.

V gene TRBV5-8 combines with J gene TRBJ2-5; D unclear. The CDR3 consists of 13 residues. V lost 0 bases to trimming and J lost 7 bases, with 10 bases between them. Germline CDR1 reads SGHTS; CDR2 reads YDEGEE. For the CDR3, the DNA is TGTGCCAGCAGCTTGGAGGGAAGAAGGACCCAGTACTTC. It translates to CASSLEGRRTQYF.

As concerns this clonotype: This sequence may be a read error, since a much larger clone differs from it by one base. The chain uses TRBV12-3 or TRBV12-4 and TRBJ2-4; 8 nucleotides align to TRBD1. Trimming at V came to 5 bases and at J to 5 bases, leaving 17 bases not matched to a gene. The CDR3 contains 18 residues. This CDR3 reads CASSLRTGTIARENIQYF. In DNA, the CDR3 is TGTGCCAGCAGTCTCCGGACAGGGACGATAGCCAGGGAAAACATTCAGTACTTC.

The gene calls are TRBV19 and TRBJ1-5; tentatively, D is TRBD1 (6 bases). Germline V gene lookup returns CDR1 LNHDA and CDR2 SQIVND (reference sequence). The CDR3 length is 15 residues. Trimming left V 6 bases short and J 1 base short, with 13 bases between. DNA of the CDR3: TGTGCCAGTAGAACTACAGGGCCCAGCAATCAGCCCCAGCATTTT. It translates to CASRTTGPSNQPQHF.

The J gene is TRBJ2-6, the V gene TRBV12-3 or TRBV12-4; no definite D call. V lost 4 bases, J lost 0 bases, and 10 bases lay in between. CDR3 length equals 16 residues. The CDR3 loop reads CASSSRYSSGANVLTF. CDR3 bases: TGTGCCAGCAGTTCCCGATATAGCTCTGGGGCCAACGTCCTGACTTTC.